The 30 T cell receptor beta chains below come from one sample, sequenced in a study of blood T cells in healthy people across ages. With a J-beta primer mix and a sample-barcoded 5' primer, a second PCR ran about 7 to 11 cycles. TCRdb independently ran MiXCR on the 5' RACE reads; one entry per CDR3 protein. The sample has some 900,000 distinct CDR3 sequences; roughly 26% are singletons. The material sequenced was blood. Receptors originate from an elderly woman in good health.

A few counts support this clonotype. This chain links TRBV28 with TRBJ1-2; D uncertain. The CDR3 totals 11 residues. The germline CDR1 and CDR2 sequences are MDHEN and SYDVKM. V was pared by 5 bases and J by 5 bases, with 6 bases between. As DNA, the CDR3 is TGTGCCAGCAGTGTACAGTATGGCTACACCTTC. This gives the protein CASSVQYGYTF.

The genes are TRBV4-1 and TRBJ2-5; TRBD1 or TRBD2 may be the D gene (5 bases each). Germline loops: CDR1 MGHRA, CDR2 YSYEKL. The CDR3 has 15 residues. Trimming took 0 bases from V and 5 from J, leaving 13 bases between them. CDR3 nucleotides: TGCGCCAGCAGCCAAGATTTGGGGGAGATGGAGACCCAGTACTTC. This codes for CASSQDLGEMETQYF.

This clonotype was counted a single time. A much larger clone is a single base away; this may be a read error. This chain connects TRBV7-2 to TRBJ1-5; D gene uncertain. The CDR3 length is 16 residues. Germline assignment: CDR1 SGHTA and CDR2 FQGNSA. CDR3 nucleotide sequence: TGTGCCAGCAGCTTAGAGGCGGCTTATAGCAATCAGCCCCGGCATTTT. Amino acids: CASSLEAAYSNQPRHF. Filled out from reference TRBV7-2 and TRBJ1-5, the complete variable domain reads GAGVSQSPSNKVTEKGKDVELRCDPISGHTALYWYRQSLGQGLEFLIYFQGNSAPDKSGLPSDRFSAERTGGSVSTLTIQRTQQEDSAVYLCASSLEAAYSNQPRHFGDGTRLSIL.

This clonotype was seen only a few times. The chain uses TRBV6-5 and TRBJ1-5; D remains ambiguous. This CDR3 is built from 14 residues. The germline V and J ends were trimmed by 4 bases and 5 bases, with 12 bases remaining between them. The germline gives CDR1 MNHEY, CDR2 SVGAGI. CDR3 sequence reads: CASSSTGLDQPQHF. For the CDR3, the DNA is TGTGCCAGCAGTTCCACGGGCTTGGATCAGCCCCAGCATTTT.

A word on this clonotype: It may be a read error: a sequence one base away is much more abundant. The rearrangement joins TRBV7-2 to TRBJ1-2; D remains unclear. CDR3 length: 14 residues. The germline V gene has CDR1 SGHTA and CDR2 FQGNSA. The CDR3 spells CASGLEPEFYGYTF. CDR3 sequence (DNA): TGTGCCAGCGGCTTAGAACCCGAGTTTTATGGCTACACCTTC. Looking up the rest from reference TRBV7-2 and TRBJ1-2 gives the full variable domain: GAGVSQSPSNKVTEKGKDVELRCDPISGHTALYWYRQSLGQGLEFLIYFQGNSAPDKSGLPSDRFSAERTGGSVSTLTIQRTQQEDSAVYLCASGLEPEFYGYTFGSGTRLTVV.

This clonotype was seen only a few times. This chain links TRBV5-5 with TRBJ2-7, with a possible D match to TRBD2 (7 bases). The last part of the DNA fits TRBJ2-5 better; the J call may be wrong. The CDR3 covers 16 residues. Germline CDR1 reads SGHKS; CDR2 reads YYEKEE (reference sequence). CDR3 in DNA: TGTGCCAGCAGCTTGGCAGGGGCGGGGGCCGGAGAGACCCAGTACTTC. This codes for CASSLAGAGAGETQYF.

This CDR3 reads CASSLARTSGGLWETQYF. The CDR3 DNA follows: TGTGCCAGCAGCTTAGCGAGGACTAGCGGGGGCCTATGGGAGACCCAGTACTTC. The chain employs TRBV7-2 and TRBJ2-7, with 13 bases fitting TRBD2. The better agreement between TRBJ2-5 and the DNA end casts doubt on the J call. The CDR3 is 18 residues long. CDR1 and CDR2 (germline): SGHTA, FQGNSA.

This clonotype turned up a few times. It may be a read error: a sequence one base away is much more abundant. The chain is built from TRBV4-2 and TRBJ2-1, with 10 bases matching TRBD2. TRBJ2-7 matches the DNA end more closely, so the J call is doubtful. The CDR3 has 16 amino acids. Germline assignment: CDR1 LGHNA and CDR2 YNFKEQ. The chain's CDR3 is CASSHDLAGANNEQYF. CDR3 nucleotide sequence: TGTGCCAGCAGCCATGACCTAGCGGGAGCCAACAATGAGCAGTACTTC.

This clonotype was counted only a few times. This may come from a read error, since a much larger clone is one base off. The rearrangement joins TRBV3-1 to TRBJ1-6, with 8 bases that match TRBD1. The V gene's germline CDR1 is LGHDT and CDR2 YNNKEL (reference sequence). There are 17 residues in the CDR3. The CDR3: CASSRGQVQPYNSPPHF. DNA for the CDR3: TGTGCCAGCAGCCGGGGACAGGTGCAACCGTATAATTCACCCCCCCACTTT. Together with reference TRBV3-1 and TRBJ1-6, the CDR3 gives the full variable domain: DTAVSQTPKYLVTQMGNDKSIKCEQNLGHDTMYWYKQDSKKFLKIMFSYNNKELIINETVPNRFSPKSPDKAHLNLHINSLELGDSAVYFCASSRGQVQPYNSPPHFGNGTRLTVT.

This clonotype was counted many times. CDR3: CASSLSGAAGYTF. The CDR3 DNA follows: TGTGCCAGCAGCTTATCAGGGGCGGCTGGCTACACCTTC. V and J are TRBV11-3 and TRBJ1-2, with D possibly matching TRBD1 (6 bases). This CDR3 contains 13 residues. Trimming removed 2 bases from V and 7 bases from J, with 11 bases in between. The germline V gene encodes CDR1 SGHNT and CDR2 YENEEA.

This clonotype was counted many times. The V and J genes are TRBV10-3 and TRBJ2-1; 9 bases match TRBD2. The CDR3 runs to 12 residues. Germline loops: CDR1 ENHRY, CDR2 SYGVKD. V dropped 6 bases and J dropped 10; count of bases not matched to a gene: 4. DNA of the CDR3: TGTGCCATCAGACCAAGCGGGGGGGAGCAGTTCTTC. It yields the protein CAIRPSGGEQFF.

This clonotype was recorded many times. This chain connects TRBV5-1 to TRBJ1-4, with D perhaps matching TRBD1 (5 bases). CDR3 length: 16 residues. CDR1 SGHRS and CDR2 YFSETQ come from the germline V gene. V was clipped by 1 base and J by 3 bases, with 13 bases between them. The CDR3: CASSLIGGAPNEKLFF. Here the CDR3 DNA reads TGCGCCAGCAGCTTGATCGGTGGGGCGCCTAATGAAAAACTGTTTTTT.

In the case of this clonotype: Possible read error: a much larger clone is one base away. The rearrangement uses TRBV13 and TRBJ2-7; D could derive from TRBD1 or TRBD2 (5 bases each). The CDR3 spans 16 residues. Germline CDR1 is PRHDT and CDR2 is FYEKMQ (reference sequence). Trimming left V 1 base short and J 7 bases short, with 20 bases between. CDR3 nucleotides: TGTGCCAGCAGCTTAGTCCGGGGCGGTCGAGACAATGAGCAGTACTTC. It is translated as CASSLVRGGRDNEQYF.

This clonotype was seen at least ten times. The chain couples TRBV6-5 to TRBJ1-2; D remains unclear. Trimming stripped 3 bases from V and 8 bases from J, with 16 bases between. Germline lookup yields CDR1 MNHEY and CDR2 SVGAGI. CDR3 length: 14 residues. This CDR3 reads CASSYATRARGYTF. CDR3 bases: TGTGCCAGCAGTTATGCGACAAGGGCAAGAGGCTACACCTTC.

This clonotype appeared many times. The V gene is TRBV27, the J gene TRBJ2-7; D may be TRBD1 (6 bases). Germline CDR1 MNHEY, CDR2 SMNVEV (reference sequence). The length of the CDR3 is 14 residues. V was trimmed by 6 bases and J by 7 bases, leaving 19 bases between them. CDR3 region: CASSQKGVAREQYF. CDR3 coding DNA: TGTGCCAGCAGCCAGAAGGGGGTCGCGCGGGAGCAGTACTTC.

The table lists this clonotype with many counts. J is TRBJ2-3 and V is TRBV27; 11 bases are shared with TRBD2. Germline-derived CDR1 and CDR2 are MNHEY and SMNVEV (reference sequence). Trimming removed 2 bases from V and 0 bases from J; junction bases left unmatched: 7. The CDR3 covers 18 residues. CDR3 sequence (DNA): TGTGCCAGCAGTTTACCCAGACTAGCGGGGTCTAGCACAGATACGCAGTATTTT. Translated: CASSLPRLAGSSTDTQYF.

This clonotype occurred a few times. The J gene is TRBJ1-1, the V gene TRBV6-2 or TRBV6-3, with 8 bases aligning to TRBD1. This CDR3 is built from 16 residues. With V trimmed by 2 bases and J by 1 base, 6 bases remained unmatched. CDR1 and CDR2 from the germline V gene are MNHEY and SVGEGT. The CDR3 region is CASSYPGQGRNTEAFF. CDR3 DNA sequence: TGTGCCAGCAGTTACCCCGGACAGGGACGGAACACTGAAGCTTTCTTT.

This clonotype occurred a few times. The chain links TRBV7-2 to TRBJ1-1; TRBD1 is a possible D gene (5 bases). Germline-derived CDR1 and CDR2 are SGHTA and FQGNSA. This CDR3 contains 14 residues. V was cut by 1 base and J by 5 bases, with 11 bases left in between. The DNA of the CDR3 is TGTGCCAGCAGCTTAGTATTAGGGGAAACTGAAGCTTTCTTT. Encoded protein: CASSLVLGETEAFF.

The rearrangement links TRBV20-1 to TRBJ1-5; D uncertain. Trimming removed 3 bases from V and 4 bases from J, with 13 bases in between. The CDR3 contains 14 residues. CDR1 DFQATT and CDR2 SNEGSKA come from the germline V gene (reference sequence). The CDR3 DNA sequence: TGCAGTGCTAGCAACCCCCCCCTAAATCAGCCCCAGCATTTT. It is translated as CSASNPPLNQPQHF.

The chain has TRBV20-1 and TRBJ2-3, with D possibly being TRBD2 (6 bases). Germline CDR1 reads DFQATT; CDR2 reads SNEGSKA (reference sequence). The CDR3 loop spans 14 amino acids. Trimming removed 5 bases at V and 1 base at J, with 13 bases between. CDR3 DNA: TGCAGTGCTCCCCAAGCGGGTCGCACAGATACGCAGTATTTT. Protein product: CSAPQAGRTDTQYF.

Concerning this clonotype: A much larger clone sits a single nucleotide away, making a read error possible. J is TRBJ2-4 and V is TRBV10-1; 7 positions agree with TRBD2. The germline CDR1 and CDR2 sequences are WNHNN and SYGVQD (reference sequence). The CDR3 sequence is 15 residues long. The CDR3 protein is CASKPPGLPKNIQDF. For the CDR3, the DNA is TGCGCCAGCAAACCCCCGGGACTACCTAAAAACATTCAGGACTTC.

This clonotype was seen more than once but under ten times. This CDR3 is CASSQTGGKYNEQFF. CDR3 nucleotides: TGTGCCAGCAGCCAGACAGGGGGGAAATACAATGAGCAGTTCTTC. The chain recombines TRBV7-2 with TRBJ2-1; 9 bases are a match to TRBD1. CDR3 length: 15 residues. With 5 bases clipped from V and 4 bases from J, the junction kept 6 bases outside the gene matches. From germline, CDR1 is SGHTA and CDR2 FQGNSA.

With respect to this clonotype: A much larger clone lies a single base off, so this may be a read error. The V gene is TRBV27, the J gene TRBJ2-7; D tentatively fits TRBD1 or TRBD2 (5 bases each). Germline loops: CDR1 MNHEY, CDR2 SMNVEV (reference sequence). With 6 bases removed from V and 4 bases from J, the gap between germline ends came to 16 bases. The CDR3 is made up of 14 amino acids. This chain's CDR3 is CASRVRDGVYEQYF. DNA of the CDR3: TGTGCCAGCAGGGTCCGGGACGGCGTTTACGAGCAGTACTTC.

Details on this clonotype: A clone one base away is much larger, so this may be a read error. The chain uses TRBV9 and TRBJ2-5; D is ambiguous. CDR1 and CDR2 from the germline V gene are SGDLS and YYNGEE. The CDR3 is 14 residues long. CDR3 sequence: CANSVDGRQETQYF. The CDR3 DNA follows: TGTGCCAACAGCGTAGATGGAAGACAAGAGACCCAGTACTTC.

The genes are TRBV5-1 and TRBJ1-2; D may be TRBD1 (6 bases). V was clipped by 1 base and J by 0 bases, with 16 bases between them. The CDR3 extends over 17 amino acids. Germline V gene sequence: CDR1 SGHRS, CDR2 YFSETQ. CDR3: CASSLNSGQIPNYGYTF. CDR3 sequence (DNA): TGCGCCAGCAGCTTGAATTCCGGACAGATCCCTAACTATGGCTACACCTTC.

This clonotype was recorded only once. One junction end disagrees with the germline gene, perhaps due to a read error. The chain joins TRBV5-1 to TRBJ2-5; D remains ambiguous. The length of the CDR3 is 14 residues. Looked up from germline, CDR1 is SGHRS and CDR2 is YFSETQ. The CDR3: CASSLGQPQETQNF. The CDR3 DNA follows: TGCGCCAGCAGCTTAGGTCAGCCTCAAGAGACCCAGAACTTC.

This chain links TRBV7-2 with TRBJ2-4; D may be TRBD1 or TRBD2 (6 bases each). The CDR3 runs 14 residues. Per germline, CDR1 SGHTA and CDR2 FQGNSA. Trimming removed 2 bases at V and 13 bases at J, with 18 bases between. The CDR3 region is CASSLNRGHPKQYF. The CDR3 DNA follows: TGTGCCAGCAGCTTAAACCGGGGGCACCCCAAGCAGTACTTC.

The V call is TRBV7-6, the J call TRBJ2-7, with TRBD2 matching over 9 bases. Judging by the DNA end, TRBJ2-5 fits better; the J call may be wrong. Germline CDR1 reads SGHVS; CDR2 reads FNYEAQ. The CDR3 is 16 amino acids. The chain's CDR3 is CASSPHPTSGQETQYF. For the CDR3, the DNA is TGTGCCAGCAGCCCCCATCCGACTAGCGGCCAAGAGACCCAGTACTTC.

This clonotype came up a few times. This rearrangement joins TRBV28 to TRBJ2-7; 8 bases align to TRBD1. Germline CDR1 reads MDHEN; CDR2 reads SYDVKM. The CDR3 totals 16 residues. Trimming removed 6 bases from V and 3 bases from J; junction bases left unmatched: 13. The CDR3 region is CASRFSGQGANYEQYF. The CDR3 bases are TGTGCCAGCAGATTCTCGGGGCAGGGGGCGAACTACGAGCAGTACTTC.

The count of this clonotype is one. A much larger clone is a single base away; this may be a read error. The rearrangement joins TRBV6-2 or TRBV6-3 to TRBJ1-1; no clear D gene. CDR3 length: 13 amino acids. CDR1 and CDR2 (germline): MNHEY, SVGEGT. CDR3 residues: CASSIPLNTAAFF. As DNA, the CDR3 is TGTGCCAGCAGTATTCCTTTGAACACTGCAGCTTTCTTT.